The clone carrying this T cell receptor (delta chain) was detected only a few times. A far larger clone is one nucleotide away, so this likely arose from a read error. The sample carries other DNA sequences with the same CDR3. The sample originates from a study of gamma-delta chains in newborns, infants, children. For the study at large: Microbial exposure reportedly drives polyclonal innate γδ T cell expansion after birth.

Germline lookup yields CDR1 GEAIGNYY and CDR2 EKD. The CDR3 spans 22 residues. TCRdb repeated clone calling on the reads with CATT. Among over a thousand delta-chain clones listed, about 2.5% were seen once. The sample consisted of blood. The clonotype comes from a child in good health. The rearrangement uses TRDV2 and TRDJ1; TRDD2 agrees at 8 bases. The CDR3 loop is CACDPLRLPKNPNRVSTDKLIF. The DNA for the CDR3 is TGTGCCTGTGACCCCCTTCGCCTTCCTAAAAACCCGAATAGAGTATCCACCGACAAACTCATCTTT.